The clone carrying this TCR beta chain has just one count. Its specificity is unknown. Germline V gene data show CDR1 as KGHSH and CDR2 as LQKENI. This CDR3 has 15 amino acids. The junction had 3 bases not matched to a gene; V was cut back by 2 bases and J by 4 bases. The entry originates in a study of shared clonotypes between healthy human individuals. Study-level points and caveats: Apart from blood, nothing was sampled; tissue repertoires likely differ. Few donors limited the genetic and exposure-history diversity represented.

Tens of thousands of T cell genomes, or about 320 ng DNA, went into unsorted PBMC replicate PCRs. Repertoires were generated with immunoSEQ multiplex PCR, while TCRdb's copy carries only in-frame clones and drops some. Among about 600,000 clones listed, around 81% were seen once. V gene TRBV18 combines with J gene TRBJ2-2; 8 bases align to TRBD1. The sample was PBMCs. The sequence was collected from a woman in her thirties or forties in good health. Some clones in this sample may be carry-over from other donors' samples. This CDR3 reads CASSPRTGTTGELFF. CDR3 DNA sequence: TGTGCCAGCTCACCAAGGACAGGGACCACCGGGGAGCTGTTTTTT.